This T cell receptor beta chain is drawn from a study of blood T cell repertoires in COVID-19 (TCRdb year 2020). With respect to the entire study: Samples covering the acute and convalescent phases of COVID-19 were provided by collaborators in the United States, Italy and Spain. The prospective study material was composed of cDNA or gDNA derived from T cells, B-cell-depleted T cells, or PBMCs. The dataset comprised deeply sampled blood TCRbeta repertoires from subjects exposed to, actively infected with, or recovered from COVID-19. A freely available public database, intended as a resource for researchers studying the immune response to SARS-CoV-2, is where the repertoires were released. The samples were drawn from the first 160 participants of the ongoing ImmuneRACE study and from some 1,300 subjects provided by 6 global collaborators. The sample metadata nearly always contained a de-identified subject ID, COVID-19 status, age in years and sex. Where available, HLA class I and class II types were obtained from metadata supplied by the sample provider rather than from assay-based typing.

Details on this clone: Its antigen is not yet known. Qualities for individual bases were not recorded, and no much larger clone is one base off.

Sequences SGHRS (CDR1) and YFSETQ (CDR2) are obtained from the germline V gene. The cysteine opens and the phenylalanine closes a CDR3 of 14 amino acids. The read is trimmed to its CDR3 DNA, 42 bases read in frame from base 1. V is cut by 1 base and J by 5 bases, and the space between the germline ends is 10 bases. What the authors observed across the whole study: The amount of clinical and demographic metadata varied by source and participant and was provided uncurated.

The immunoSEQ Assay, a bias-controlled multiplex PCR, was used to amplify TCRbeta CDR3 regions from genomic DNA. The published analysis was carried out like this. Nucleated cell counts per sample were estimated from amplification of reference gene primers within the assay. To quantify the absolute abundance of each unique TCRbeta CDR3 rearrangement, sequence reads were collapsed and filtered. For each sample, productive Simpson clonality was calculated as the square root of Simpson's diversity index across productive rearrangements. Here the immuneACCESS table is served through TCRdb, limited to in-frame sequences with V and J called. Missing clones are a known gap in these copies; in checked studies unresolved V genes cover under half, and the rest lacks a known reason. V and J calls and clone size are as listed in that table; D and trimming were resolved from the DNA. The sample table shows 250,000 to 350,000 clones, and roughly nine tenths are seen once. About 2% of the sample belongs to the ten largest clones.

In Seattle, one collaborating source enrolled patients while the infection was active and tracked those patients longitudinally over the course of disease. The collaborating institutions used their own protocols to collect whole blood in K2EDTA tubes. Collaborator samples were shipped for TCRbeta analysis as frozen whole blood, isolated PBMCs, or DNA extracted from either sample type. The source material was peripheral blood. The receptor chain draws on TRBV5-1 and TRBJ2-1; TRBD2 could be the D gene, as 6 bases match. The TCR was taken from a woman under 40 with COVID-19, enrolled during active disease. At the DNA level, the sequence is TGCGCCAGCAGCTTGCCTAGCGCGGACAATGAGCAGTTCTTC. This sequence encodes CASSLPSADNEQFF.